A selection of T cell receptor beta chains follows, all from one sample in a study of cytomegalovirus exposure and HLA in healthy donors. Sequencing used immunoSEQ multiplex PCR; TCRdb keeps in-frame clones, though not all of them. The sample consists of about 130,000 clones, roughly 82% of them appearing once. Sequencing was carried out using PBMCs. The receptors stem from a male donor in good health and CMV-seropositive. Each CDR3 is given with its conserved first and last residue. A D gene is named only where the DNA matches it firmly. Clone size is given for some rows only: seen once, a few or many times, or a class if the clone is expanded.

d_gene	v_gene	abundance	j_gene	CDR3aa
.	TRBV19	.	TRBJ1-1	CASSERMNTEAFF
.	TRBV6-1	.	TRBJ2-1	CASSEVTSPGFF
.	TRBV20-1	.	TRBJ1-2	CSAVIYGYTF
.	TRBV6-5	.	TRBJ2-3	CASSYEWRQDTQYF
.	TRBV15	.	TRBJ2-2	CAIEGANTGELFF
.	TRBV7-6	.	TRBJ2-1	CASSLYGQGLGEQFF
.	TRBV15	.	TRBJ1-5	CATSRDRGEGRNQPQHF
TRBD1	TRBV11-3	.	TRBJ2-2	CASSPRTGATGELFF
.	TRBV19	.	TRBJ1-4	CASLKNGKLFF
.	TRBV5-1	few	TRBJ2-7	CASSLQGYEQYF
TRBD1	TRBV7-2	.	TRBJ1-1	CASSVGGRATEAFF
.	TRBV5-6	.	TRBJ1-2	CASRYGYTF
TRBD1	TRBV6-5	.	TRBJ1-3	CASSYRGSGNTIYF
TRBD1	TRBV19	.	TRBJ1-3	CASSRDRVRSGNTIYF
.	TRBV2	.	TRBJ2-7	CASSDRRDSGTYEQYF
TRBD2	TRBV6-1	.	TRBJ2-1	CASSELAGAGNNEQFF
TRBD2	TRBV5-6	.	TRBJ2-1	CASTFGLAADNEQFF
TRBD1	TRBV5-1	.	TRBJ2-2	CASSAPGQGFTGELFF
TRBD2	TRBV27	once	TRBJ2-6	CATYGTSGRSGANVLTF
TRBD1	TRBV5-1	few	TRBJ2-1	CASSSLGQHNEQFF
TRBD2	TRBV7-9	.	TRBJ2-1	CASSLVLAGEDEQFF
.	TRBV9	once	TRBJ1-1	CASSVAVTSGTEAFF
TRBD1	TRBV5-4	.	TRBJ2-2	CASNLGRQGAGGELFF
TRBD1	TRBV10-3	.	TRBJ2-3	CAIRGDSQRDTQYF
.	TRBV6-6	.	TRBJ2-4	CASRKGQTLAKNIQYF
.	TRBV28	.	TRBJ2-7	CASSLGENGREQYF
.	TRBV7-9	.	TRBJ2-5	CASTIYPETQYF
.	TRBV13	.	TRBJ2-2	CASSLGQVQGTGELFF
.	TRBV6-5	once	TRBJ2-7	CASSNVLGSYEQYF
.	TRBV7-9	.	TRBJ2-7	CASSLVGVNEQYF
.	TRBV5-4	.	TRBJ2-3	CASSSRFTDTQYF
.	TRBV7-8	once	TRBJ1-1	CASSLSGNTEAFF
TRBD2	TRBV28	.	TRBJ2-5	CASSLATSGREGETQYF
TRBD2	TRBV6-5	.	TRBJ2-1	CASSSKRGAYNEQFF
.	TRBV9	.	TRBJ2-6	CASRSPGANVLTF
.	TRBV11-2	few	TRBJ2-7	CASSLVKGRARSYEQYF
TRBD1	TRBV29-1	.	TRBJ1-2	CSVEIFGRGPYGYTF
TRBD2	TRBV27	.	TRBJ2-1	CASSLWEGIRYNEQFF
.	TRBV2	.	TRBJ1-5	CASSVGRGNQPQHF
.	TRBV19	.	TRBJ1-5	CASSPNWGGRNQPQHF
TRBD2	TRBV27	.	TRBJ2-1	CASRRTSGSLPHSYNEQFF
.	TRBV6-5	few	TRBJ2-7	CASSYSSGAENEQYF
.	TRBV5-8	.	TRBJ1-3	CASSFLSTRGGNTIYF
.	TRBV5-8	.	TRBJ2-3	CASSLDSFTDTQYF
TRBD1	TRBV29-1	.	TRBJ2-7	CSVEPGQGSSEQYF
TRBD1	TRBV13	once	TRBJ1-5	CASSLGPGTGDNQPQHF
TRBD1	TRBV5-1	.	TRBJ2-4	CASSLGTVIAKNIQYF